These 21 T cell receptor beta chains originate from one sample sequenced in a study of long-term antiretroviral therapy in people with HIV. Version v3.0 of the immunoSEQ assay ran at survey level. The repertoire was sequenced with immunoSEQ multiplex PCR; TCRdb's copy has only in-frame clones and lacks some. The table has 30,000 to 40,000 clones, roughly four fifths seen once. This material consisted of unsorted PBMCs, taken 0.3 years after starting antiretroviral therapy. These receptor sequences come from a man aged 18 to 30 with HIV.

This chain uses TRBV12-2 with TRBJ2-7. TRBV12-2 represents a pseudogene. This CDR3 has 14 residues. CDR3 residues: CASRLWGGPYEQYF. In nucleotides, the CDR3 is TGTGCAAGTCGCTTGTGGGGTGGTCCCTACGAGCAGTACTTC.

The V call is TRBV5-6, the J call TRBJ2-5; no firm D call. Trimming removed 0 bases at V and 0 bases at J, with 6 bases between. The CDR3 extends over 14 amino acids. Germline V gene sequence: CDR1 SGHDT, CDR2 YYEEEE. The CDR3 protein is CASSLEQYQETQYF. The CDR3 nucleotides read TGTGCCAGCAGCTTGGAGCAGTACCAAGAGACCCAGTACTTC.

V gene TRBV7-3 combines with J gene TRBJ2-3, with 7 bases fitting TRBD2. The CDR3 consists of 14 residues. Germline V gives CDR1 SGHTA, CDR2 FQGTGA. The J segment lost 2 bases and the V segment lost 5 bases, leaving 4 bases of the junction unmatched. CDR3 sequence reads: CASSTSGVTDTQYF. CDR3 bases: TGTGCCAGCAGCACAAGCGGGGTCACAGATACGCAGTATTTT.

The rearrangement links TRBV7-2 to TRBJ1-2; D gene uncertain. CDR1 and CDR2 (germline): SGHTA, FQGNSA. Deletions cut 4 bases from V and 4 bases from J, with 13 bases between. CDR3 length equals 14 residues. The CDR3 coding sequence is TGTGCCAGCAGCTCCCATCGGGCCCTCTATGGCTACACCTTC. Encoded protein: CASSSHRALYGYTF.

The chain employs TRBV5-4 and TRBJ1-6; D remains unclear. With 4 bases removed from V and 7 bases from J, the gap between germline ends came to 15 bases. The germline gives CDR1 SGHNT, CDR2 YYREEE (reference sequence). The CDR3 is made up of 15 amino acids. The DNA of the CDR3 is TGTGCCAGCAGCGATGCCACCCCGAGGAATTCACCCCTCCACTTT. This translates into CASSDATPRNSPLHF. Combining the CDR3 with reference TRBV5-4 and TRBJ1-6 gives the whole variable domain ETGVTQSPTHLIKTRGQQVTLRCSSQSGHNTVSWYQQALGQGPQFIFQYYREEENGRGNFPPRFSGLQFPNYSSELNVNALELDDSALYLCASSDATPRNSPLHFGNGTRLTVT.

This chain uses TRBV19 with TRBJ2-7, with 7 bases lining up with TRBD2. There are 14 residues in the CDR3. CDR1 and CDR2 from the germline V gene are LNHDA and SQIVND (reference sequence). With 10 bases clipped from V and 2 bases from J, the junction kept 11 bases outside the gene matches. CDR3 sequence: CATQQRDYPYEQYF. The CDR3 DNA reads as TGTGCCACGCAACAACGGGACTACCCCTACGAGCAGTACTTC. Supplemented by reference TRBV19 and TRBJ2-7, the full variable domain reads DGGITQSPKYLFRKEGQNVTLSCEQNLNHDAMYWYRQDPGQGLRLIYYSQIVNDFQKGDIAEGYSVSREKKESFPLTVTSAQKNPTAFYLCATQQRDYPYEQYFGPGTRLTVT.

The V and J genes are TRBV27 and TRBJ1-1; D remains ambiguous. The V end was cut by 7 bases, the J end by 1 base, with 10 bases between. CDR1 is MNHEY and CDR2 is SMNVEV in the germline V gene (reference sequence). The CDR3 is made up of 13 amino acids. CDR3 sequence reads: CASIGEPNTEAFF. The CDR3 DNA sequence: TGTGCCAGCATCGGGGAACCGAACACTGAAGCTTTCTTT.

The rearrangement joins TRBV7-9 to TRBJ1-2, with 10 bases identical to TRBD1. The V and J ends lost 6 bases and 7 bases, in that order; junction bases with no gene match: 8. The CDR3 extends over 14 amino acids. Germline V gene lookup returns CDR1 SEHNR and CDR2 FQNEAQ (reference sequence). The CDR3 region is CASRGQGIRSGYTF. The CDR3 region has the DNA TGTGCCAGCAGGGGACAGGGGATCAGGAGTGGCTACACCTTC.

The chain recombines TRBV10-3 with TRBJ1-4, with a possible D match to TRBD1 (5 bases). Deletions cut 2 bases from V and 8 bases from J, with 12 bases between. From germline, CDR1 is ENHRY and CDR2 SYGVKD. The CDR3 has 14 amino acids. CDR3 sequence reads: CAISEGGDFEKLFF. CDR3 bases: TGTGCCATCAGTGAGGGAGGGGACTTCGAAAAACTGTTTTTT.

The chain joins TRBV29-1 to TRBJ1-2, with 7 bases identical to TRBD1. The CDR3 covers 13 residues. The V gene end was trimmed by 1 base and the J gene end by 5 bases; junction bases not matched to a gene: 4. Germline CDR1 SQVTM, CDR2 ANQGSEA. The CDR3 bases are TGCAGCGTTGAAGTACAGGGGATGTATGGCTACACCTTC. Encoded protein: CSVEVQGMYGYTF.

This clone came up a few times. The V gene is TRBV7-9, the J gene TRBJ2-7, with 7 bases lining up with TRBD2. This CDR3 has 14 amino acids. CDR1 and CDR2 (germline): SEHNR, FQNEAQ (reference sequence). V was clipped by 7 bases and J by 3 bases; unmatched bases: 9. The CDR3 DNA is TGTGCCAGCACCTGGGGGGAGGGAATCTACGAGCAGTACTTC. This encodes CASTWGEGIYEQYF.

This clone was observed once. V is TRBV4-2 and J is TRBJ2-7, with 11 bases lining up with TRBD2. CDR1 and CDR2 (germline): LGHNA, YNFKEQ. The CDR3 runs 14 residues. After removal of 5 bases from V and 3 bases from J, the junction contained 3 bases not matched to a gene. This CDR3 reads CASSFGTSGYEQYF. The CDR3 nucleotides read TGTGCCAGCAGCTTCGGGACTAGCGGCTACGAGCAGTACTTC.

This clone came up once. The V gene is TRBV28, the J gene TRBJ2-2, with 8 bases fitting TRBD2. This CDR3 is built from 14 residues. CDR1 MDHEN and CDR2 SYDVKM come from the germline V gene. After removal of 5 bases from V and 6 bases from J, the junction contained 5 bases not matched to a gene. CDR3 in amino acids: CASSPGLAAGELFF. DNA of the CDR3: TGTGCCAGCAGTCCAGGACTAGCCGCCGGGGAGCTGTTTTTT.

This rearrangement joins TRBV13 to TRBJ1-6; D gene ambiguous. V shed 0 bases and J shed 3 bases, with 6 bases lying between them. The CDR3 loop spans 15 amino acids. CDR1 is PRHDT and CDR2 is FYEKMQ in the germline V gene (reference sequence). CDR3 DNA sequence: TGTGCCAGCAGCTTAGGGCAGAACTATAATTCACCCCTCCACTTT. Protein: CASSLGQNYNSPLHF.

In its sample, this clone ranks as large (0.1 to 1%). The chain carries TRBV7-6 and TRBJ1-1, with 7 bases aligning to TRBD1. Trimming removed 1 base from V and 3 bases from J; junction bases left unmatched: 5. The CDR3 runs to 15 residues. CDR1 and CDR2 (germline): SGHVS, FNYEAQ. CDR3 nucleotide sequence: TGTGCCAGCAGCTTAGGAGGGGGCGCCGACACTGAAGCTTTCTTT. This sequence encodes CASSLGGGADTEAFF.

The CDR3 reads CASSEARAATNEKLFF. In DNA, the CDR3 is TGTGCCAGCAGTGAAGCGCGGGCTGCAACTAATGAAAAACTGTTTTTT. V gene TRBV2 combines with J gene TRBJ1-4; D unclear. Trimming shortened V by 0 bases and J by 0 bases, and 8 bases separated the two germline ends. Germline lookup yields CDR1 SNHLY and CDR2 FYNNEI. The CDR3 loop spans 16 amino acids.

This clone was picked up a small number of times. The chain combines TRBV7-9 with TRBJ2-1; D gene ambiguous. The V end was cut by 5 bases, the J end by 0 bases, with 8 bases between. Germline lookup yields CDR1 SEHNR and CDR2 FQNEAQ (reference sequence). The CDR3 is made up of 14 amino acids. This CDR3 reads CASSGLSSYNEQFF. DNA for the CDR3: TGTGCCAGCAGCGGGTTAAGCTCCTACAATGAGCAGTTCTTC.

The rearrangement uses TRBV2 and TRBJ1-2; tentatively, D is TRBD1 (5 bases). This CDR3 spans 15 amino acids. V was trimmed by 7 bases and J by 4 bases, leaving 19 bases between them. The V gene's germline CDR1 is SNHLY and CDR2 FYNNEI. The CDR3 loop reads CASNPWEGDAYGYTF. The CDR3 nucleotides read TGTGCCAGCAACCCCTGGGAAGGGGACGCCTATGGCTACACCTTC.

CDR3 bases: TGTGCCACCAGCAGGGACAGGGGGAACACCGGGGAGCTGTTTTTT. It is translated as CATSRDRGNTGELFF. The chain couples TRBV15 to TRBJ2-2; 9 positions match TRBD1. This CDR3 region has 15 residues. The J segment lost 1 base and the V segment lost 3 bases, leaving 0 bases of the junction unmatched. Germline CDR1 LNHNV, CDR2 YYDKDF (reference sequence).

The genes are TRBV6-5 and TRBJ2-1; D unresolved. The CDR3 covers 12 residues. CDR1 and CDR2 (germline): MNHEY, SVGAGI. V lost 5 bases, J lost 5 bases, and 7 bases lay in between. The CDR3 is CASSHPDNEQFF. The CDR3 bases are TGTGCCAGCAGTCACCCCGACAATGAGCAGTTCTTC.

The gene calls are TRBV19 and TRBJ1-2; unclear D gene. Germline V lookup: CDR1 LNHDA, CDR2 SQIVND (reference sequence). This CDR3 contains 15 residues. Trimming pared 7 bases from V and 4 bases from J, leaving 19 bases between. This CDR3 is CASTLNFDGLYGYTF. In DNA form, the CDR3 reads TGTGCCAGTACTTTAAACTTCGACGGTCTCTATGGCTACACCTTC.